The clone carrying this TCR beta chain was detected a few times. Its target is not known. A read error may be the cause here, since a much bigger clone is one base away. Germline V gene lookup returns CDR1 DFQATT and CDR2 SNEGSKA (reference sequence). CDR3 length equals 14 residues. With 6 bases removed from V and 3 bases from J, the gap between germline ends came to 17 bases. This record belongs to a study of T cells in Graves' hyperthyroidism and ophthalmopathy. Study-wide results and caveats: Ophthalmopathy was separated from stable hyperthyroidism by a 13 V-J model.

RNA transcripts gave rise to amplified TCR beta CDR3 regions. Researchers ran a first-round RT-PCR on the TCR CDR3 using the HTBI primer set. TCRdb recomputed calls from the multiplex PCR reads with MiXCR, one row per CDR3 protein. The sample includes approximately 200,000 distinct CDR3 sequences, around 17% of them seen just once. The chain has TRBV20-1 and TRBJ1-1, with D uncertain. Sequencing used blood. This TCR derives from a man aged 35-49 years with Graves' hyperthyroidism. The CDR3 reads CSAASPPLDTEAFF. The CDR3 DNA reads TGCAGTGCCGCCTCCCCACCCTTGGACACTGAAGCTTTCTTT.